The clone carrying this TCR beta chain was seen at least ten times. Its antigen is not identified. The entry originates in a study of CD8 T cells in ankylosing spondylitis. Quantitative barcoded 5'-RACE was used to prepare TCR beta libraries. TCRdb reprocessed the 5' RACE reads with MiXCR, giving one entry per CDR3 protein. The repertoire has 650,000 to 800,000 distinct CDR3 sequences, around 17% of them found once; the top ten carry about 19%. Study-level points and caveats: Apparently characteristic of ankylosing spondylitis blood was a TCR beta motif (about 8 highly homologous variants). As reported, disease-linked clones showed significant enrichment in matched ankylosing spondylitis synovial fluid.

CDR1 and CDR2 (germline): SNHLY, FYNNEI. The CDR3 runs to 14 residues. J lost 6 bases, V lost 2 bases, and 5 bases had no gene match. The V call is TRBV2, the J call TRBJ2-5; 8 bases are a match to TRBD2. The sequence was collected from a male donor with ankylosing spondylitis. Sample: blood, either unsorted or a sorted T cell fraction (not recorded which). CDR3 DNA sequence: TGTGCCAGCAGTGAACATACTAGCGGAAAGACCCAGTACTTC. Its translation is CASSEHTSGKTQYF.